Below are 21 T cell receptor beta chains sequenced from a single sample in a study of blood T cell repertoires in COVID-19. Assay: immunoSEQ multiplex PCR; the TCRdb copy retains only in-frame clones and omits some. The data show 100,000 to 150,000 clones, with about 83% seen just once and 6.2% held by the top ten. The sequencing input was peripheral blood. The receptors shown here come from a man in his 70s with acute or convalescent COVID-19.

The chain recombines TRBV19 with TRBJ1-1; D is undetermined. V lost 3 bases and J lost 6, with 14 bases in between. Germline values: CDR1 LNHDA, CDR2 SQIVND (reference sequence). The CDR3 spans 14 residues. CDR3 sequence reads: CASSIGVRAPEAFF. Here the CDR3 DNA reads TGTGCCAGTAGTATTGGGGTGAGGGCCCCTGAAGCTTTCTTT. The whole variable domain, remainder taken from reference TRBV19 and TRBJ1-1, is DGGITQSPKYLFRKEGQNVTLSCEQNLNHDAMYWYRQDPGQGLRLIYYSQIVNDFQKGDIAEGYSVSREKKESFPLTVTSAQKNPTAFYLCASSIGVRAPEAFFGQGTRLTVV.

This chain links TRBV19 with TRBJ2-7; 7 bases are shared with TRBD1. The CDR3 has 14 residues. Germline V gives CDR1 LNHDA, CDR2 SQIVND (reference sequence). The J segment lost 5 bases and the V segment lost 5 bases, leaving 9 bases of the junction unmatched. The CDR3 is CASSPDRAYNEQYF. CDR3 DNA: TGTGCCAGTAGTCCTGACAGGGCTTATAACGAGCAGTACTTC.

The chain has TRBV11-2 and TRBJ1-1, with unresolved D. Germline CDR1 and CDR2: SGHAT and FQNNGV. Trimming took 0 bases from V and 0 from J, leaving 11 bases between them. This CDR3 has 16 residues. CDR3 sequence: CASSLEWARLNTEAFF. The CDR3 nucleotides read TGTGCCAGCAGCTTAGAATGGGCCAGATTGAACACTGAAGCTTTCTTT.

This rearrangement joins TRBV5-5 to TRBJ2-7, with TRBD1 matching 9 bases. The germline V gene encodes CDR1 SGHKS and CDR2 YYEKEE (reference sequence). Germline trimming cut 5 bases from V and 4 bases from J; bases unmatched to any gene: 10. CDR3 length equals 15 residues. The CDR3 region is CASRTGTGSEYEQYF. Written as DNA, the CDR3 is TGTGCCAGCAGAACCGGGACAGGGAGTGAATACGAGCAGTACTTC.

The chain joins TRBV6-5 to TRBJ2-5, with D uncertain. This CDR3 is built from 13 residues. From germline, CDR1 is MNHEY and CDR2 SVGAGI. V dropped 2 bases and J dropped 1 base, with 5 bases sitting between them. This CDR3 is CASSYQFQETQYF. The CDR3 DNA follows: TGTGCCAGCAGTTACCAGTTCCAAGAGACCCAGTACTTC.

The rearrangement joins TRBV7-2 to TRBJ2-1, with D perhaps TRBD2 (6 bases). Germline V CDR1 and CDR2: SGHTA, FQGNSA. CDR3 size: 15 residues. Trimming took 2 bases from V and 9 from J, leaving 17 bases between them. CDR3: CASSLMSGGYGEQFF. The CDR3 nucleotides are TGTGCCAGCAGCTTAATGTCAGGAGGGTATGGTGAGCAGTTCTTC.

This clone showed up just a few times. V is TRBV9 and J is TRBJ2-7, with 8 bases aligning to TRBD1. The J segment lost 6 bases and the V segment lost 2 bases, leaving 7 bases of the junction unmatched. The V gene's germline CDR1 is SGDLS and CDR2 YYNGEE. The CDR3 sequence is 14 residues long. In DNA form, the CDR3 reads TGTGCCAGCAGCGTCCACCAGGGGGCGGCCGAGCAGTACTTC. Translating it yields CASSVHQGAAEQYF.

The chain links TRBV28 to TRBJ1-3; no clear D. Trimming left V 6 bases short and J 5 bases short, with 8 bases between. The CDR3 length is 12 residues. The germline CDR1 and CDR2 sequences are MDHEN and SYDVKM. CDR3 region: CASSRRRNTIYF. The CDR3 bases are TGTGCCAGCAGCAGGCGCAGAAACACCATATATTTT.

The rearrangement uses TRBV29-1 and TRBJ2-3; TRBD2 is a possible D gene (5 bases). This CDR3 contains 11 residues. Germline V gene data show CDR1 as SQVTM and CDR2 as ANQGSEA. Trimming stripped 4 bases from V and 3 bases from J, with 5 bases between. The CDR3 DNA sequence: TGCAGCGTTGCGGGAACAGATACGCAGTATTTT. Residues: CSVAGTDTQYF.

The CDR3 coding sequence is TGTGCCAGCAGTTTGCCACAGGGTTACGACACTGAAGCTTTCTTT. Protein: CASSLPQGYDTEAFF. V gene TRBV28 combines with J gene TRBJ1-1, with D possibly being TRBD1 (6 bases). The CDR3 is 15 residues long. Germline lookup yields CDR1 MDHEN and CDR2 SYDVKM. Trimming removed 3 bases at V and 3 bases at J, with 14 bases between.

This clone appeared a few times. The V and J genes are TRBV9 and TRBJ1-4, with D unresolved. Per the germline V gene, CDR1 is SGDLS and CDR2 is YYNGEE. V was pared by 4 bases and J by 0 bases, with 16 bases between. The CDR3 sequence is 17 residues long. This CDR3 is CASSPDYGVSTNEKLFF. DNA of the CDR3: TGTGCCAGCAGCCCGGATTACGGGGTGTCAACTAATGAAAAACTGTTTTTT.

This rearrangement joins TRBV7-9 to TRBJ2-3, with 11 positions matching TRBD2. This CDR3 contains 15 residues. From germline, CDR1 is SEHNR and CDR2 FQNEAQ (reference sequence). The V gene end was trimmed by 3 bases and the J gene end by 9 bases; junction bases not matched to a gene: 8. The CDR3 region is CASSFNSGGGRTQYF. The CDR3 coding sequence is TGTGCCAGCAGCTTCAATAGCGGGGGGGGACGGACGCAGTATTTT.

V and J are TRBV4-3 and TRBJ2-5; 9 positions agree with TRBD2. Trimming cost V 0 bases and J 4 bases; bases outside gene matches: 15. The germline CDR1 and CDR2 sequences are LGHNA and YSLEER. The CDR3 contains 19 residues. CDR3 protein: CASSQDQGAGGGPPETQYF. The CDR3 DNA follows: TGCGCCAGCAGCCAAGACCAGGGAGCGGGGGGCGGCCCTCCAGAGACCCAGTACTTC.

The chain joins TRBV14 to TRBJ2-3, with 9 nucleotides matching TRBD2. This CDR3 is 15 amino acids long. J gave up 6 bases and V 6 bases, and 10 bases lay outside the gene matches. Germline V gene lookup returns CDR1 SGHDN and CDR2 FVKESK. The CDR3 loop is CASRISGGDRDTQYF. The CDR3 DNA reads as TGTGCCAGCAGAATTAGCGGGGGCGACCGGGATACGCAGTATTTT.

The rearrangement uses TRBV7-2 and TRBJ1-2, with D perhaps matching TRBD1 (6 bases). CDR1 SGHTA and CDR2 FQGNSA come from the germline V gene. V lost 3 bases and J lost 2, with 10 bases in between. The CDR3 consists of 14 residues. This chain's CDR3 is CASSFGQTNYGYTF. CDR3 sequence (DNA): TGTGCCAGCAGCTTCGGACAGACCAACTATGGCTACACCTTC.

The chain uses TRBV29-1 and TRBJ2-5; 11 nucleotides line up with TRBD2. The CDR3 sequence is 15 residues long. Germline values: CDR1 SQVTM, CDR2 ANQGSEA. The V gene end was trimmed by 7 bases and the J gene end by 5 bases; junction bases not matched to a gene: 12. CDR3 DNA sequence: TGCAGCGGAGCGGGAGTAGCGGGAGGGGGGGAGACCCAGTACTTC. It yields the protein CSGAGVAGGGETQYF.

The chain recombines TRBV2 with TRBJ1-2; D not resolved. The CDR3 is made up of 13 amino acids. The V end was cut by 3 bases, the J end by 4 bases, with 9 bases between. Germline values: CDR1 SNHLY, CDR2 FYNNEI. CDR3 residues: CASSEESPYGYTF. CDR3 sequence (DNA): TGTGCCAGCAGTGAGGAGAGTCCCTATGGCTACACCTTC.

V and J are TRBV7-2 and TRBJ1-1; perhaps TRBD1 as D (5 bases). The V end was cut by 2 bases, the J end by 0 bases, with 10 bases between. The CDR3 spans 15 residues. CDR1 is SGHTA, CDR2 FQGNSA, per germline. The CDR3 DNA reads TGTGCCAGCAGCTTAAGCGGGACGGTGAACACTGAAGCTTTCTTT. The encoded protein is CASSLSGTVNTEAFF.

The V call is TRBV5-1, the J call TRBJ2-5, with D possibly matching TRBD2 (7 bases). Germline V gene lookup returns CDR1 SGHRS and CDR2 YFSETQ. With 1 base removed from V and 3 bases from J, the gap between germline ends came to 16 bases. This CDR3 is built from 16 residues. CDR3 nucleotides: TGCGCCAGCAGCTTGTTCCCGGGGGGCGATGAAGAGACCCAGTACTTC. Amino acid sequence: CASSLFPGGDEETQYF.

The chain combines TRBV9 with TRBJ2-7; 7 bases agree with TRBD1. The CDR3 has 14 amino acids. V dropped 3 bases and J dropped 0; count of bases not matched to a gene: 3. Per germline, CDR1 SGDLS and CDR2 YYNGEE. CDR3 in DNA: TGTGCCAGCAGCGCAACAGGGGCCTCCTACGAGCAGTACTTC. It yields the protein CASSATGASYEQYF.

The chain recombines TRBV4-2 with TRBJ1-2, with D perhaps matching TRBD1 (6 bases). The germline gives CDR1 LGHNA, CDR2 YNFKEQ. Trimming shortened V by 4 bases and J by 0 bases, and 18 bases separated the two germline ends. This CDR3 has 17 amino acids. The CDR3 spells CASSPQPTGRTNYGYTF. The CDR3 DNA reads TGTGCCAGCAGCCCCCAGCCTACAGGGCGAACTAACTATGGCTACACCTTC.